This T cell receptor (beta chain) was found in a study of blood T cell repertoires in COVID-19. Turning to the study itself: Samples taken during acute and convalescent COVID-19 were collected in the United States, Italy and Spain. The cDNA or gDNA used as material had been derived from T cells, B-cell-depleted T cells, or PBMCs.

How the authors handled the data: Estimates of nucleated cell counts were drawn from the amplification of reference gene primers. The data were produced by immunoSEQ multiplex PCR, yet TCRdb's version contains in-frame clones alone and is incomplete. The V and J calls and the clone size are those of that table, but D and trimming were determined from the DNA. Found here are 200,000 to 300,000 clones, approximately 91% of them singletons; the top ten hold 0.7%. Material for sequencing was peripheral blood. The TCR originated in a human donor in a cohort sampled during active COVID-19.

CDR3 protein: CASPPSGSSYEQYF. CDR3 bases: TGTGCCAGCCCCCCCAGCGGTAGCTCCTACGAGCAGTACTTC. The chain couples TRBV28 to TRBJ2-7; the D gene is possibly TRBD2 (5 bases). V lost 8 bases and J 0 bases, leaving 14 bases between the germline ends. This CDR3 is built from 14 residues. CDR1 is MDHEN and CDR2 is SYDVKM in the germline V gene.